These 28 T cell receptor beta chains came from one sample sequenced in a study of Graves' ophthalmopathy and Graves' hyperthyroidism (dated by TCRdb to between 2017 and 2018). The instrument was an Illumina HiSeq 2000. For repertoire sequencing, the TCR beta CDR3 regions were amplified from RNA transcripts. HTBI primers and the Qiagen OneStep RT-PCR kit were used in a first-round RT-PCR, which was followed by a second-round multiplex PCR, size selection and purification. TCRdb ran its own pipeline on the public reads, namely fastp trimming at Q25 and MiXCR clone calling, and kept in-frame beta chains. For every CDR3 protein sequence, its rows merge into one entry that carries the most common genes and DNA. This sample lists about 600,000 distinct CDR3 sequences; roughly 40% were detected once. The biggest ten clones account for about 4.2% of the sample. Sequencing input: peripheral blood or thyroid tissue (not recorded which). These receptors all come from an adult man with Graves' hyperthyroidism.

The rearrangement uses TRBV7-9 and TRBJ2-3; D may be TRBD2 (6 bases). Germline loops: CDR1 SEHNR, CDR2 FQNEAQ (reference sequence). V gave up 0 bases and J gave up 2 bases, with 6 bases separating them. The CDR3 is 14 residues long. CDR3 bases: TGTGCCAGCAGCTTAGCGCGGGACACAGATACGCAGTATTTT. Translated, it gives CASSLARDTDTQYF.

J is TRBJ2-6 and V is TRBV5-1, with 7 positions matching TRBD1. The germline CDR1 and CDR2 sequences are SGHRS and YFSETQ. J was trimmed by 3 bases and V by 2 bases; bases with no gene match: 5. This CDR3 has 16 amino acids. This chain's CDR3 is CASSLGQGVGANVLTF. The CDR3 nucleotides are TGCGCCAGCAGCTTAGGCCAGGGGGTTGGGGCCAACGTCCTGACTTTC.

Ten or more counts support this clonotype. The V call is TRBV20-1, the J call TRBJ1-1, with D unclear. The length of the CDR3 is 11 residues. The germline CDR1 and CDR2 sequences are DFQATT and SNEGSKA (reference sequence). The germline V and J ends were trimmed by 3 bases and 6 bases, with 8 bases remaining between them. The CDR3 DNA reads TGCAGTGCTAGCGTGTTGGCTGAAGCTTTCTTT. It translates to CSASVLAEAFF.

This clonotype was seen many times. The chain has TRBV4-1 and TRBJ2-7; TRBD1 is a possible D gene (6 bases). Germline CDR1 reads MGHRA; CDR2 reads YSYEKL. The CDR3 is 15 residues long. The V end lost 2 bases, the J end lost 4 bases, and 15 bases lay between the germline ends. The CDR3 loop is CASSQSPQGGYEQYF. The CDR3 DNA is TGCGCCAGCAGCCAAAGCCCACAGGGTGGATACGAGCAGTACTTC.

This clonotype was recorded a few times. This chain uses TRBV20-1 with TRBJ2-3; D is unclear. Germline V CDR1 and CDR2: DFQATT, SNEGSKA (reference sequence). With 6 bases removed from V and 0 bases from J, the gap between germline ends came to 19 bases. This CDR3 spans 16 amino acids. The CDR3 nucleotides read TGCAGTGCCACCAAAGGCGAGAAGGCTAGCACAGATACGCAGTATTTT. Its translation: CSATKGEKASTDTQYF.

The chain recombines TRBV29-1 with TRBJ1-4, with D hard to call. CDR3 length: 13 residues. Germline V gene data show CDR1 as SQVTM and CDR2 as ANQGSEA. The V and J ends lost 5 bases and 6 bases respectively, with 13 bases between them. The CDR3 loop is CSVPYTGYEKLFF. In DNA form, the CDR3 reads TGCAGCGTTCCGTACACGGGCTATGAAAAACTGTTTTTT.

This clonotype was seen repeatedly, ten times or more. J is TRBJ2-7 and V is TRBV7-9, with 12 bases lining up with TRBD2. This CDR3 spans 16 amino acids. With 0 bases clipped from V and 3 bases from J, the junction kept 3 bases outside the gene matches. Per the germline V gene, CDR1 is SEHNR and CDR2 is FQNEAQ (reference sequence). The CDR3 DNA follows: TGTGCCAGCAGCTTAGCGACTAGCGGGAGCCTCTACGAGCAGTACTTC. Translating it yields CASSLATSGSLYEQYF.

The chain joins TRBV7-9 to TRBJ1-1; D may be TRBD1 (5 bases). The CDR3 runs to 16 residues. Trimming left V 8 bases short and J 1 base short, with 20 bases between. CDR1 and CDR2 from the germline V gene are SEHNR and FQNEAQ (reference sequence). The CDR3 here is CASSSSAGTANTEAFF. CDR3 in DNA: TGTGCCAGCTCATCTAGTGCCGGGACGGCGAACACTGAAGCTTTCTTT.

The chain has TRBV7-3 and TRBJ1-6; 8 nucleotides agree with TRBD1. V was pared by 1 base and J by 10 bases, with 3 bases of the junction left unmatched. The germline CDR1 and CDR2 sequences are SGHTA and FQGTGA. The CDR3 contains 14 residues. CDR3 sequence reads: CASSLRTGSSPLHF. The CDR3 DNA sequence: TGTGCCAGCAGCTTAAGGACAGGGAGCTCACCCCTCCACTTT.

The V gene is TRBV15, the J gene TRBJ1-5; D possibly corresponds to TRBD1 (6 bases). CDR1 is LNHNV, CDR2 YYDKDF, per germline (reference sequence). The V end lost 8 bases, the J end lost 4 bases, and 12 bases lay between the germline ends. This CDR3 spans 13 amino acids. This chain's CDR3 is CATGRDTNQPQHF. DNA for the CDR3: TGTGCCACCGGAAGGGACACGAATCAGCCCCAGCATTTT.

On this clonotype: At one boundary the junction diverges from the germline segment, which might be a read error. The chain carries TRBV20-1 and TRBJ2-2; 10 nucleotides line up with TRBD2. Germline assignment: CDR1 DFQATT and CDR2 SNEGSKA (reference sequence). This CDR3 is built from 16 residues. The CDR3 region is CSARSLAGETTGELLF. The CDR3 nucleotides read TGCAGTGCTAGATCCCTAGCGGGGGAAACCACCGGGGAGCTGCTTTTT.

V and J are TRBV7-8 and TRBJ2-1; D is uncertain. Per the germline V gene, CDR1 is SGHVS and CDR2 is FQNEAQ. The V gene lost 1 base and the J gene lost 0 bases, with 7 bases spanning the gap. This CDR3 spans 15 amino acids. This CDR3 is CASSLEPHSYNEQFF. CDR3 DNA: TGTGCCAGCAGCTTAGAGCCACACTCCTACAATGAGCAGTTCTTC. The variable domain in full, with the rest retrieved from reference TRBV7-8 and TRBJ2-1, is GAGVSQSPRYKVAKRGQDVALRCDPISGHVSLFWYQQALGQGPEFLTYFQNEAQLDKSGLPSDRFFAERPEGSVSTLKIQRTQQEDSAVYLCASSLEPHSYNEQFFGPGTRLTVL.

This clonotype was counted only a few times. The chain carries TRBV4-1 and TRBJ1-5; no reliable D call. The CDR3 consists of 15 residues. V was shortened by 0 bases and J by 0 bases, with 6 bases between the two germline ends. Germline values: CDR1 MGHRA, CDR2 YSYEKL. In nucleotides, the CDR3 is TGCGCCAGCAGCCAAGACCACAATAGCAATCAGCCCCAGCATTTT. Translating gives CASSQDHNSNQPQHF.

This clonotype was seen ten or more times. This chain uses TRBV20-1 with TRBJ1-6, with a weak D call TRBD1 (5 bases). This CDR3 region has 15 residues. Germline V gene sequence: CDR1 DFQATT, CDR2 SNEGSKA (reference sequence). V was trimmed by 6 bases and J by 0 bases, leaving 12 bases between them. The CDR3 loop is CSAKGKSSYNSPLHF. CDR3 coding DNA: TGCAGTGCAAAGGGGAAGAGCTCCTATAATTCACCCCTCCACTTT.

This clonotype came up many times. The genes are TRBV25-1 and TRBJ2-7; D may match TRBD1 or TRBD2 (5 bases each). This CDR3 is 13 amino acids long. V lost 4 bases to trimming and J lost 4 bases, with 11 bases between them. Germline lookup yields CDR1 MGHDK and CDR2 SYGVNS. The CDR3 bases are TGTGCCAGCAGTGCCACCGGGGCATACGAGCAGTACTTC. Its protein is CASSATGAYEQYF.

Concerning this clonotype itself: This could be a read error, since a much larger clone is one nucleotide away. V gene TRBV10-3 combines with J gene TRBJ1-2, with D perhaps TRBD1 (5 bases). Germline V gives CDR1 ENHRY, CDR2 SYGVKD. This CDR3 has 15 residues. For the CDR3, the DNA is TGTGCCAGCAGTTCCCTTGGGGGAAGAGAGTATGGCTACACCTTC. This sequence encodes CASSSLGGREYGYTF.

This clonotype has a count of ten or more. The chain joins TRBV9 to TRBJ2-7; a possible D gene is TRBD1 (5 bases). The CDR3 runs to 14 residues. Germline V gene lookup returns CDR1 SGDLS and CDR2 YYNGEE. V was pared by 1 base and J by 6 bases, with 14 bases between. The CDR3 nucleotides read TGTGCCAGCAGCGTATCCCCCAGGGCCGGCGAGCAGTACTTC. Protein product: CASSVSPRAGEQYF. The whole variable domain, filled in from reference TRBV9 and TRBJ2-7, reads DSGVTQTPKHLITATGQRVTLRCSPRSGDLSVYWYQQSLDQGLQFLIQYYNGEERAKGNILERFSAQQFPDLHSELNLSSLELGDSALYFCASSVSPRAGEQYFGPGTRLTVT.

This clonotype was counted between two and nine times. CDR3 amino acids: CSARDLGGTEAFF. The CDR3, as DNA: TGCAGTGCTAGAGATTTGGGAGGCACTGAAGCTTTCTTT. This chain uses TRBV20-1 with TRBJ1-1; D gene ambiguous. Trimming removed 0 bases at V and 4 bases at J, with 9 bases between. The CDR3 consists of 13 residues. Germline loops: CDR1 DFQATT, CDR2 SNEGSKA (reference sequence).

This clonotype was recorded many times. The CDR3: CASSIGNVYGYTF. The CDR3 DNA is TGTGCCAGTAGTATAGGCAACGTCTATGGCTACACCTTC. This rearrangement joins TRBV19 to TRBJ1-2, with D hard to call. The CDR3 spans 13 residues. Between the trimmed V and J ends, which lost 1 base and 4 bases, there was a span of 7 bases. Germline V lookup: CDR1 LNHDA, CDR2 SQIVND (reference sequence).

The rearrangement uses TRBV29-1 and TRBJ2-5; 7 bases are a match to TRBD2. Germline CDR1 and CDR2: SQVTM and ANQGSEA. The junction had 5 bases not matched to a gene; V was cut back by 3 bases and J by 1 base. This CDR3 region has 14 residues. CDR3: CSVDGLGLQETQYF. CDR3 DNA sequence: TGCAGCGTTGACGGACTAGGGCTCCAAGAGACCCAGTACTTC.

This clonotype was counted a few times. Because the CDR3 is missing its conserved closing phenylalanine or tryptophan, this is likely a read error. The chain is built from TRBV2 and TRBJ2-5, with TRBD1 matching 8 bases. V dropped 7 bases and J dropped 9; count of bases not matched to a gene: 10. CDR1 is SNHLY and CDR2 is FYNNEI in the germline V gene. This CDR3 is 13 amino acids long. The CDR3 spells CASMGQAGGAQYL. CDR3 sequence (DNA): TGTGCCAGCATGGGACAGGCCGGCGGGGCCCAGTACCTC.

The V gene is TRBV29-1, the J gene TRBJ2-5, with 12 bases identical to TRBD1. The CDR3 is made up of 14 amino acids. Looked up from germline, CDR1 is SQVTM and CDR2 is ANQGSEA. Trimming took 7 bases from V and 5 from J; bases not matched to a gene: 8. CDR3 residues: CSGGQGASWETQYF. Here the CDR3 DNA reads TGCAGCGGGGGACAGGGGGCTAGTTGGGAGACCCAGTACTTC.

Concerning this clonotype: This clone may be a read error of a much larger clone one base away. The chain uses TRBV7-4 and TRBJ2-7, with TRBD2 matching over 13 bases. The germline gives CDR1 SGHVT, CDR2 SQSDAQ. There are 15 residues in the CDR3. CDR3 nucleotides: TGCGCCAGCAGCCAGAGGACTAGCGGGAGACCCGGGCAGTACTTC. Protein: CASSQRTSGRPGQYF.

The genes are TRBV10-3 and TRBJ2-7, with 8 bases lining up with TRBD2. The J call may be wrong; the DNA end is better matched by TRBJ2-1. The CDR3 sequence is 13 residues long. Germline values: CDR1 ENHRY, CDR2 SYGVKD. The CDR3 here is CAISTGGENEQFF. In DNA, the CDR3 is TGTGCCATCAGTACGGGGGGGGAGAATGAGCAGTTCTTC.

The sample holds many counts of this clonotype. This chain uses TRBV7-9 with TRBJ2-5, with 8 bases identical to TRBD2. Per germline, CDR1 SEHNR and CDR2 FQNEAQ (reference sequence). The J segment lost 5 bases and the V segment lost 5 bases, leaving 10 bases of the junction unmatched. The CDR3 spans 15 residues. The CDR3 protein is CASSPLSGGRETQYF. The CDR3 region has the DNA TGTGCCAGCAGCCCTCTGAGCGGGGGACGGGAGACCCAGTACTTC.

There are many counts of this clonotype. The chain employs TRBV4-1 and TRBJ2-5, with D tentatively TRBD1 (6 bases). The CDR3 extends over 15 amino acids. V was pared by 4 bases and J by 1 base, with 13 bases between. Germline CDR1 and CDR2: MGHRA and YSYEKL. This chain's CDR3 is CASSLLWGPQETQYF. CDR3 nucleotide sequence: TGCGCCAGCAGCCTTCTGTGGGGGCCCCAAGAGACCCAGTACTTC.

A note on this clonotype: With a much larger clone just one base away, this may be a read error. A read error is likely, as this CDR3 ends without the conserved phenylalanine or tryptophan. CDR3 region: CASSQSRTDGYGYTS. CDR3 bases: TGTGCCAGCAGCCAATCAAGGACAGACGGCTATGGCTACACCTCC. The chain recombines TRBV4-2 with TRBJ1-2, with D possibly being TRBD1 (6 bases). The CDR3 spans 15 residues. The V gene lost 2 bases and the J gene lost 4 bases, with 14 bases spanning the gap. Per germline, CDR1 LGHNA and CDR2 YNFKEQ.

A few counts support this clonotype. The chain combines TRBV6-5 with TRBJ1-2; 7 nucleotides align to TRBD1. This CDR3 comprises 15 residues. The germline CDR1 and CDR2 sequences are MNHEY and SVGAGI. V gave up 6 bases and J gave up 1 base; unmatched junction bases: 8. CDR3 sequence: CASRTQGQNNYGYTF. In DNA, the CDR3 is TGTGCCAGCAGGACACAGGGACAGAATAACTATGGCTACACCTTC.